This TCR beta chain was obtained from a study of blood T cell repertoires in COVID-19. For the study at large: Both acute and convalescent COVID-19 samples were obtained from the United States, Italy and Spain. Sample material is recorded as cDNA or gDNA derived from T cells, B-cell-depleted T cells, or PBMCs.

Under the authors' procedure: From reference gene primer amplification, estimates of nucleated cell counts were derived. Clones were sequenced by immunoSEQ multiplex PCR, and TCRdb holds only the in-frame ones, with some missing. D and trimming come from the DNA, and the V and J calls and clone size come from that table. The sample yields around 110,000 clones, 80% seen once. The CDR3 has 16 amino acids. Trimming removed 4 bases at V and 1 base at J, with 11 bases between. Per germline, CDR1 LNHDA and CDR2 SQIVND (reference sequence). This clonotype originated in a man aged 60-69 years with active or convalescent COVID-19. Sample: peripheral blood. This rearrangement joins TRBV19 to TRBJ2-6; D is ambiguous. In nucleotides, the CDR3 is TGTGCCAGTAGTACCCATCAAATTTCTGGGGCCAACGTCCTGACTTTC. This codes for CASSTHQISGANVLTF.